These 6 T cell receptor beta chains were all obtained from the same sample, sequenced in a study of CD8 T cells in ankylosing spondylitis. Antigen specificity for these receptors is unknown. TCRdb called the 5' RACE reads again in MiXCR, with one record for every CDR3 protein. The sample yields about 220,000 distinct CDR3 sequences, around 20% seen once. General study findings and limits: Typical of ankylosing spondylitis blood, it appeared, was a TCR beta motif of under 10 highly homologous variants.

The sequenced sample was blood, either unsorted or a sorted T cell fraction (not recorded which). The receptors stem from a male donor with ankylosing spondylitis.

The chain combines TRBV4-1 with TRBJ2-7, with TRBD1 as a possible D gene (6 bases). V shed 2 bases and J shed 7 bases, with 9 bases lying between them. Germline CDR1 reads MGHRA; CDR2 reads YSYEKL. The CDR3 has 12 residues. The CDR3 sequence: CASSQPTGEQYF. The CDR3 nucleotides are TGCGCCAGCAGCCAACCAACAGGGGAGCAGTACTTC.

This chain uses TRBV7-9 with TRBJ1-5, with D maybe TRBD1 (5 bases). Per the germline V gene, CDR1 is SEHNR and CDR2 is FQNEAQ (reference sequence). There are 15 residues in the CDR3. V lost 4 bases to trimming and J lost 4 bases, with 14 bases between them. In nucleotides, the CDR3 is TGTGCCAGCAGCTCGGGGGGAGGGTGGAATCAGCCCCAGCATTTT. It translates to CASSSGGGWNQPQHF.

The chain couples TRBV2 to TRBJ1-5; D ambiguous. The CDR3 spans 16 residues. V was pared by 4 bases and J by 2 bases, with 15 bases between. The V gene's germline CDR1 is SNHLY and CDR2 FYNNEI. This chain's CDR3 is CASSVRLGEGNQPQHF. The DNA for the CDR3 is TGTGCCAGCAGTGTTAGATTGGGTGAGGGCAATCAGCCCCAGCATTTT.

This clonotype was seen a few times. The chain uses TRBV7-9 and TRBJ1-1; 7 bases fit TRBD1. The ends lost 6 bases at V and 4 bases at J; junction bases unmatched: 5. This CDR3 has 13 amino acids. Germline V lookup: CDR1 SEHNR, CDR2 FQNEAQ (reference sequence). The CDR3 region has the DNA TGTGCCAGCAGATATGCAGGGGGCACTGAAGCTTTCTTT. It is translated as CASRYAGGTEAFF.

A few counts support this clonotype. V gene TRBV20-1 combines with J gene TRBJ2-7; no clear D gene. Trimming pared 0 bases from V and 2 bases from J, leaving 23 bases between. Germline V gene lookup returns CDR1 DFQATT and CDR2 SNEGSKA (reference sequence). This CDR3 has 18 amino acids. The CDR3: CSARDPVRGEMPPYEQYF. DNA of the CDR3: TGCAGTGCTAGAGATCCCGTTAGAGGAGAAATGCCCCCCTACGAGCAGTACTTC.

This clonotype came up many times. V and J are TRBV7-9 and TRBJ2-1; 9 bases align to TRBD1. Germline CDR1 and CDR2: SEHNR and FQNEAQ (reference sequence). This CDR3 spans 14 amino acids. V shed 5 bases and J 7 bases; nucleotides not matched to a gene: 6. The CDR3 sequence is CASSAPGQGNEQFF. CDR3 in DNA: TGTGCCAGCAGCGCCCCGGGACAGGGTAATGAGCAGTTCTTC.